Given below is one T cell receptor (beta chain) in context. The data were obtained in a study of blood T cell repertoires in COVID-19. On the study more broadly: Acute and convalescent COVID-19 specimens originated in the United States, Italy and Spain. Sample material is recorded as cDNA or gDNA derived from T cells, B-cell-depleted T cells, or PBMCs.

Authors' processing steps: Amplification from reference gene primers served as the basis for estimated nucleated cell counts. Measured with immunoSEQ multiplex PCR; TCRdb has only the in-frame clones, and not every one. V, J and clone size derive from that table, while D and trimming were established from the DNA sequence. The table has about 210,000 clones, around 89% seen once. Trimming removed 5 bases from V and 7 bases from J, with 12 bases in between. Germline loops: CDR1 SGHDN, CDR2 FVKESK. The CDR3 sequence is 14 residues long. The chain uses TRBV14 and TRBJ1-6; unclear D gene. Sequencing used peripheral blood. The source is a woman aged 35 to 49 with acute or convalescent COVID-19. The DNA of the CDR3 is TGTGCCAGCAGCTCGAACAGACCAAATTCACCCCTCCACTTT. The encoded protein is CASSSNRPNSPLHF.